The TCR beta chain under discussion was sequenced for a study of T-cell reconstitution after alpha-beta-depleted transplantation in children. The study, taken as a whole, reports: Approximately two months post-transplant, alpha-beta T cells reportedly originated from several hundred expanded graft clones.

Of note for this clonotype: Its antigen is not known.

During its preparation, the TCRbeta library received unique molecular identifiers. TCRdb passed the PCR reads through MiXCR, listing each CDR3 protein once. The table records some 840,000 distinct CDR3 sequences, roughly 15% of them present only once. In germline, CDR1 is MNHNS, CDR2 SASEGT. J lost 0 bases, V lost 6 bases, and 12 bases had no gene match. The CDR3 consists of 17 residues. This TCR came from a male patient aged 10 to 17 who had a stem cell transplant for acute lymphoblastic leukemia, so the T cells may come from the graft donor. The J gene is TRBJ1-1, the V gene TRBV6-1; 8 bases line up with TRBD1. This specimen consisted of PBMCs, mostly from graft donor cells, obtained 360 days after TCRalphabeta/CD19-depleted stem cell transplant. CDR3 residues: CASRQGDSLTLNTEAFF. The CDR3 DNA follows: TGTGCCAGCAGACAGGGGGACAGCCTAACGTTGAACACTGAAGCTTTCTTT.